This is a list of T cell receptor beta chains from one sample in a study of T cell changes during pregnancy in multiple sclerosis. Assay used: immunoSEQ multiplex PCR; TCRdb lists only in-frame clones, some missing. The repertoire has about 69,000 clones, roughly 93% of them found once; the top ten carry about 1.5%. Sequenced material: peripheral blood, taken in the third trimester of pregnancy. These receptors were collected from a female donor with multiple sclerosis, enrolled in a pregnancy study. Both conserved end residues are part of each CDR3. The D gene is left open where the match is weak. Not every row has a clone size; where given, it reads once, few, many or a size class.

V gene	D gene	J gene	clone size	CDR3 protein	CDR3 DNA
TRBV2	TRBD1	TRBJ1-1	.	CASSRDREGEAFF	TGTGCCAGCAGTAGGGACAGGGAAGGTGAAGCTTTCTTT
TRBV7-9	.	TRBJ2-7	.	CASSLESEQYF	TGTGCCAGCAGCTTAGAGAGCGAGCAGTACTTC
TRBV5-6	TRBD1	TRBJ1-6	once	CASSLGGQVNSPLHF	TGTGCCAGCAGCTTGGGGGGACAGGTTAATTCACCCCTCCACTTT
TRBV11-2	.	TRBJ2-2	few	CASSLRGVRLTGELFF	TGTGCCAGCAGCTTAAGGGGCGTCCGCCTCACCGGGGAGCTGTTTTTT
TRBV10-3	.	TRBJ1-4	.	CAISAGEGEKLFF	TGTGCCATCAGTGCCGGGGAGGGGGAAAAACTGTTTTTT
TRBV7-2	.	TRBJ1-6	.	CASRGAGASPLHF	TGTGCCAGCAGGGGCGCGGGTGCTTCACCCCTCCACTTT
TRBV21-1	.	TRBJ1-1	.	CASRLGQPRPRVLNTEAFF	TGTGCCAGCAGACTGGGACAGCCCAGGCCCAGAGTTCTGAACACTGAAGCTTTCTTT
TRBV5-4	.	TRBJ1-1	.	CASSLGGLNTEAFF	TGTGCCAGCAGCTTGGGAGGCTTGAACACTGAAGCTTTCTTT
TRBV10-3	TRBD2	TRBJ2-1	.	CAISESGGSYNEQFF	TGTGCCATCAGTGAAAGCGGGGGCTCCTACAATGAGCAGTTCTTC
TRBV7-2	.	TRBJ2-1	.	CASSFSGSSYNEQFF	TGTGCCAGCAGCTTTAGCGGAAGCTCCTACAATGAGCAGTTCTTC
TRBV4-3	.	TRBJ1-2	.	CASSQGGEGRGFYGYTF	TGCGCCAGCAGCCAAGGGGGAGAGGGCAGGGGATTCTATGGCTACACCTTC
TRBV7-3	.	TRBJ1-2	.	CASSSTGFDGGYTF	TGTGCCAGCAGCTCCACAGGGTTCGATGGGGGCTACACCTTC
TRBV2	TRBD1	TRBJ1-2	.	CASSPGDRGNGYTF	TGTGCCAGCAGCCCCGGGGACAGGGGTAATGGCTACACCTTC
TRBV2	TRBD2	TRBJ2-5	.	CASTTGLAWQTQYF	TGTGCCAGCACTACTGGACTAGCTTGGCAGACCCAGTACTTC
TRBV7-6	.	TRBJ2-5	.	CASSLFQGQETQYF	TGTGCCAGCAGCTTGTTTCAGGGGCAAGAGACCCAGTACTTC